The rows below give T cell receptor beta chains drawn from one sample of a study of cytomegalovirus exposure and HLA in healthy donors. Sequenced by immunoSEQ multiplex PCR; TCRdb stores in-frame clones only, minus some. This sample carries tens of thousands of clones, 82% of them seen once, and the ten largest clones take around 2.9%. Sequenced: PBMCs. The receptors come from a woman aged 18-30 years in good health and CMV-seronegative. CDR3s include the opening cysteine and the closing phenylalanine or tryptophan. D genes are given only for firm matches. Expanded clones are given a class, and other clones once, few, many or no size at all.

d_gene	v_gene	j_gene	abundance	CDR3nt	CDR3aa
.	TRBV5-5	TRBJ1-5	once	TGTGCCAGCAGTTCGAGTTACAGGGAAGATCAGCCCCAGCATTTT	CASSSSYREDQPQHF
TRBD2	TRBV7-2	TRBJ2-5	.	TGTGCCAGCAGCTCCCTAGCGGGAGAAGAGACCCAGTACTTC	CASSSLAGEETQYF
TRBD1	TRBV5-4	TRBJ1-1	.	TGTGCCAGCAGCCCAGGACAGGGGGCTTACACTGAAGCTTTCTTT	CASSPGQGAYTEAFF
TRBD2	TRBV9	TRBJ2-1	once	TGTGCCAGCAGCGTAGGATCCGTAGCGGGTCACAATGAGCAGTTCTTC	CASSVGSVAGHNEQFF
.	TRBV27	TRBJ1-4	.	TGTGCCAGCAGTCCACTTTCAGGGGCGGGTAATGAAAAACTGTTTTTT	CASSPLSGAGNEKLFF
TRBD1	TRBV28	TRBJ1-6	.	TGTGCCAGCAGTTTCCCCGACAGGGCTGGGGATAATTCACCCCTCCACTTT	CASSFPDRAGDNSPLHF
.	TRBV19	TRBJ1-1	.	TGTGCCAGTAGCTTAAAGACAGGGAACACTGAAGCTTTCTTT	CASSLKTGNTEAFF
TRBD2	TRBV6-4	TRBJ2-2	few	TGTGCCAGCAGTGGGACTAGCGGGAGCGACACCGGGGAGCTGTTTTTT	CASSGTSGSDTGELFF
.	TRBV30	TRBJ1-3	few	TGTGCCTGGAACAGTCGAGGGAGCGCCCACACCATATATTTT	CAWNSRGSAHTIYF
.	TRBV7-9	TRBJ1-3	.	TGTGCCAGCAGCAAAACAGGTTCTGGAAACACCATATATTTT	CASSKTGSGNTIYF
.	TRBV7-9	TRBJ2-5	few	TGTGCCAGCAGGTTGCGGAGCCAAGAGACCCAGTACTTC	CASRLRSQETQYF
TRBD2	TRBV27	TRBJ2-1	.	TGTGCCAGCAGTTTAACTAGCGGGAGAGGTTACAATGAGCAGTTCTTC	CASSLTSGRGYNEQFF
TRBD2	TRBV5-1	TRBJ2-1	.	TGCGCCAGCAGCTTGGGTCTGGCTAGCGGGAGTACTAATGAGCAGTTCTTC	CASSLGLASGSTNEQFF
.	TRBV10-1	TRBJ2-7	.	TGCGCCAGCTCGGACTCCCCCGGGCCATCCCCAACGGGGGAGCAGTACTTC	CASSDSPGPSPTGEQYF
.	TRBV19	TRBJ1-5	.	TGTGCCAGTAGTATAGTCCAGGGAGGTAATCAGCCCCAGCATTTT	CASSIVQGGNQPQHF
TRBD1	TRBV7-7	TRBJ2-7	.	TGTGCCAGCAGCCAACTCGGACAGGGGTTTGAGCAGTACTTC	CASSQLGQGFEQYF
.	TRBV18	TRBJ2-7	.	TGTGCCAGCTCACCCGACAGGAGCCCCTCCTACGAGCAGTACTTC	CASSPDRSPSYEQYF
TRBD1	TRBV6-1	TRBJ1-4	.	TGTGCCAGCAGAGACAGGGGGGGGGAAAAACTGTTTTTT	CASRDRGGEKLFF
.	TRBV27	TRBJ2-6	.	TGTGCCAGCAGTCCGACCCAGGGCCGCGGGGCCAACGTCCTGACTTTC	CASSPTQGRGANVLTF
TRBD1	TRBV25-1	TRBJ2-7	.	TGTGCCAGCAGTGCCATCAACCGGGACAGGGCGACCTACGAGCAGTACTTC	CASSAINRDRATYEQYF
TRBD1	TRBV30	TRBJ2-7	few	TGTGCCTGGAGTCCCGACAGGGGGCTTTCCTACGAGCAGTACTTC	CAWSPDRGLSYEQYF
.	TRBV29-1	TRBJ2-5	.	TGCAGCGTTCGTGGCGGTGTGTGGGAGACCCAGTACTTC	CSVRGGVWETQYF
TRBD2	TRBV6-6	TRBJ2-5	.	TGTGCCAGCGTAACTCCGGGGAGGGAGCAGTACTTC	CASVTPGREQYF
.	TRBV28	TRBJ1-4	.	TGTGCCAGCAGTTTCCGGGGGGCGGGTGAAAAACTGTTTTTT	CASSFRGAGEKLFF
TRBD1	TRBV28	TRBJ2-6	.	TGTGCCAGCAGTACCTCGGACAGGGGGAGGGATGGGGCCAACGTCCTGACTTTC	CASSTSDRGRDGANVLTF
.	TRBV5-5	TRBJ2-7	.	TGTGCCAGCAGCTCCACCGGGACAAAGTACGAGCAGTACTTC	CASSSTGTKYEQYF
TRBD1	TRBV11-2	TRBJ1-6	.	TGTGCCAGCAGCTCCATCACAGGGGCGCAGGGTTCACCCCTCCACTTT	CASSSITGAQGSPLHF
TRBD2	TRBV11-2	TRBJ2-3	few	TGTGCCAGCACCGTCCCGGCGGGAGCATCAGATACGCAGTATTTT	CASTVPAGASDTQYF
TRBD1	TRBV5-1	TRBJ2-5	.	TGCGCCAGCACGTCACCCGACAGGGTCAAGACCCAGTACTTC	CASTSPDRVKTQYF
.	TRBV7-2	TRBJ2-2	.	TGTGCCAGCAGCCCAAGCGGGCTCAACACCGGGGAGCTGTTTTTT	CASSPSGLNTGELFF
.	TRBV4-1	TRBJ1-4	.	TGCGCCAGCAGCCAAGCCGGGACAAATAATGAAAAACTGTTTTTT	CASSQAGTNNEKLFF
.	TRBV7-6	TRBJ1-5	.	TGTGCCAGCAGCTTAGGTGTGATAGGGGAAAGGAGTCAGCCCCAGCATTTT	CASSLGVIGERSQPQHF
TRBD2	TRBV19	TRBJ2-2	.	TGTGCCAGCGGGACTAGTCGAGCCGGGGAGCTGTTTTTT	CASGTSRAGELFF
TRBD1	TRBV2	TRBJ1-4	once	TGTGCCAGCGGAGGACAGGTTGCTAATGAAAAACTGTTTTTT	CASGGQVANEKLFF
.	TRBV11-2	TRBJ1-4	.	TGTGCCAGCAGCTTTATAGGAAGCGTGGATGAAAAACTGTTTTTT	CASSFIGSVDEKLFF
TRBD1	TRBV7-9	TRBJ1-1	.	TGTGCCAGCAGCTTGGGATCGGGACAGGGTAACACTGAAGCTTTCTTT	CASSLGSGQGNTEAFF
TRBD1	TRBV10-3	TRBJ1-2	.	TGTGCCATCAGTGAGTCGGGGACAGGGGGCTACTATGGCTACACCTTC	CAISESGTGGYYGYTF
.	TRBV30	TRBJ2-3	.	TGTGCCTGGAGACGGGATACGCAGTATTTT	CAWRRDTQYF
.	TRBV9	TRBJ1-3	.	TGTGCCAGCAGCGTATCCAGGGATGGAAACACCATATATTTT	CASSVSRDGNTIYF
TRBD1	TRBV19	TRBJ1-6	.	TGTGCCAGTGGGCCCGGGACAGGGTATTCACCCCTCCACTTT	CASGPGTGYSPLHF
TRBD2	TRBV28	TRBJ2-7	.	TGTGCCAGCAGATCTAAGACTAGCGGGAGATGGTACGAGCAGTACTTC	CASRSKTSGRWYEQYF
TRBD1	TRBV11-3	TRBJ2-3	.	TGTGCCAGCAGCTACGAGGGACAGAGCACAGATACGCAGTATTTT	CASSYEGQSTDTQYF
TRBD1	TRBV7-2	TRBJ1-2	.	TGTGCCAGCAGCGGGGACAGCTGGGTCTATGGCTACACCTTC	CASSGDSWVYGYTF
.	TRBV6-1	TRBJ2-1	.	TGTGCCAGCAGTGAGGGCAGGGTTTACAATGAGCAGTTCTTC	CASSEGRVYNEQFF
.	TRBV7-8	TRBJ2-7	once	TGTGCCAGCAGCTCACTCTCCTACGAGCAGTACTTC	CASSSLSYEQYF
TRBD1	TRBV28	TRBJ1-2	.	TGTGCCAGCAGTTTCCGACAGGGAATCTATGGCTACACCTTC	CASSFRQGIYGYTF
TRBD1	TRBV6-1	TRBJ1-1	.	TGTGCCAGCAGTGAAAACGACAGGGGGAGAGCTTTCTTT	CASSENDRGRAFF
.	TRBV9	TRBJ1-6	.	TGTGCCAGCAGCGGAGAAGGGGTCAATTCACCCCTCCACTTT	CASSGEGVNSPLHF
TRBD2	TRBV27	TRBJ2-3	few	TGTGCCAGCAGAAGACTAGCGGGAGGGGGGGATACGCAGTATTTT	CASRRLAGGGDTQYF
TRBD2	TRBV7-3	TRBJ2-7	few	TGTGCCAGCAGCCTACTAGCGGGAGGTGCCTACGAGCAGTACTTC	CASSLLAGGAYEQYF
TRBD1	TRBV6-6	TRBJ1-5	.	TGTGCCAGCAGTTTTGGACAGGGGGCAAGTCAGCCCCAGCATTTT	CASSFGQGASQPQHF
TRBD2	TRBV28	TRBJ2-1	.	TGTGCCAGCAACTTCGGGACTAGCCTCATGGCTGAGCAGTTCTTC	CASNFGTSLMAEQFF
.	TRBV28	TRBJ2-1	once	TGTGCCAGCAGTTTTGCAGGGGAGAATGAGCAGTTCTTC	CASSFAGENEQFF
.	TRBV15	TRBJ2-7	.	TGTGCCACCAGCCCTCAGGCAGGCACGGCTCGGGAGCAGTACTTC	CATSPQAGTAREQYF